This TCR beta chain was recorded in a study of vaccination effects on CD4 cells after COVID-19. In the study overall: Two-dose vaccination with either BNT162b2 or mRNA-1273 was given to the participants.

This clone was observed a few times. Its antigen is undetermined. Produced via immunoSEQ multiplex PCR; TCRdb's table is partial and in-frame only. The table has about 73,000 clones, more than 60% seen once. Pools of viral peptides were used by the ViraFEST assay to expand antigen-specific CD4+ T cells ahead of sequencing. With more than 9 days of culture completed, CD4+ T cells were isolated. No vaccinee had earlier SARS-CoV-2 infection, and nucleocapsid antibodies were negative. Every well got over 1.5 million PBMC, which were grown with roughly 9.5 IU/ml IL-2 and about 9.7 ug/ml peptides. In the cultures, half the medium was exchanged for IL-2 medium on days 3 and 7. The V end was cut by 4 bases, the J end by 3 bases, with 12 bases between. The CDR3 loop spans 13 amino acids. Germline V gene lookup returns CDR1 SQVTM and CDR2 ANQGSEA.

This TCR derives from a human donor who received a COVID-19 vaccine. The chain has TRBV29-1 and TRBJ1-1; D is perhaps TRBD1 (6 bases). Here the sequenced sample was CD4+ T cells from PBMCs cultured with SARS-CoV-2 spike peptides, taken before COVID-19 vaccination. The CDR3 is CSVAAQGDTEAFF. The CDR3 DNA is TGCAGCGTTGCGGCACAGGGAGACACTGAAGCTTTCTTT.